This TCR beta chain derives from a study of lymphopenia after photon versus proton radiotherapy. CDR1 and CDR2 from the germline V gene are SGHDT and YYEEEE. CDR3 length: 14 residues. The V gene end was trimmed by 0 bases and the J gene end by 6 bases; junction bases not matched to a gene: 5. Repertoires were generated with immunoSEQ multiplex PCR, while TCRdb's copy carries only in-frame clones and drops some. The sample yields 17,000 or so clones, 75% to 85% seen once. Study-wide points: After the lymphocyte nadir, photon-treated repertoires showed oligoclonal expansion, especially of CD8+ Temra cells. Only patients who died were analyzed for survival; proton advantage is unproven. Under photons, naive T cells and diversity fell while effector/memory populations rose.

On this clone itself: What it recognizes is unknown.

This TCR derives from a man in his 70s with pancreatic cancer. V usage is TRBV5-6 and J usage is TRBJ1-1, with 7 bases identical to TRBD1. The source was peripheral blood, collected from a patient treated with proton-based radiotherapy. The CDR3 sequence is CASSLVTTGAEAFF. The CDR3, as DNA: TGTGCCAGCAGCTTGGTGACCACAGGGGCTGAAGCTTTCTTT.